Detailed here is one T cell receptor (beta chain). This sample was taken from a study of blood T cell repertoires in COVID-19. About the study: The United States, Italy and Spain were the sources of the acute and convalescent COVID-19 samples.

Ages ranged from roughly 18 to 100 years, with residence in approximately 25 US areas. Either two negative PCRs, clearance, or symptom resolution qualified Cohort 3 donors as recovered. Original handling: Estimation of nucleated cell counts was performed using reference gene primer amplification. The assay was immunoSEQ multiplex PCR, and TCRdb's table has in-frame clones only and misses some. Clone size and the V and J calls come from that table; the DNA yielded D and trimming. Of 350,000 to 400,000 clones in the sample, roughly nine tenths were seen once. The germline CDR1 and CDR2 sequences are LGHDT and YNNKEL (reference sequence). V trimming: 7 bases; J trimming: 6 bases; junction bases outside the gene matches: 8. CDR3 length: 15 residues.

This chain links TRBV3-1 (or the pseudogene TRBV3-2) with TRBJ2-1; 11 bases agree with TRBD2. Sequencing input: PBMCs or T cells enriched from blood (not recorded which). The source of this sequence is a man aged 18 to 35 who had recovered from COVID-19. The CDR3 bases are TGTGCCAGCACCGCCGGTAGCGGGAGGGTCAATGAGCAGTTCTTC. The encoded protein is CASTAGSGRVNEQFF.